This TCR beta chain came from a study of T cell repertoires in cytomegalovirus infection. On the study more broadly: Both a matching HLA type and CMV infection were indicated by public TCR beta signatures.

V was pared by 4 bases and J by 7 bases, with 17 bases between. The CDR3 is 15 amino acids. Germline assignment: CDR1 MGHRA and CDR2 YSYEKL. In TCRdb, the reads were re-called with MiXCR into one record per CDR3 protein. The data hold 570,000 or so distinct CDR3 sequences, with approximately 40% observed a single time. This clonotype showed up just once. Its antigen is not known. Study-wide findings and caveats: The cumulative frequency of public TCR beta families identified carriers of CMV plus the relevant HLA.

The chain uses TRBV4-1 and TRBJ1-5; tentative D call: TRBD1 (6 bases). The material was cultured PBMCs, obtained from culture after CMV antigen stimulation. The receptor's source is a human donor in good health (CMV status not recorded). Some clones in this sample may be carry-over from other donors' samples. The DNA for the CDR3 is TGCGCCAGCAGCCGCCAAATCAGGGGCGGGCAGCCCCAGCATTTT. It is translated as CASSRQIRGGQPQHF.